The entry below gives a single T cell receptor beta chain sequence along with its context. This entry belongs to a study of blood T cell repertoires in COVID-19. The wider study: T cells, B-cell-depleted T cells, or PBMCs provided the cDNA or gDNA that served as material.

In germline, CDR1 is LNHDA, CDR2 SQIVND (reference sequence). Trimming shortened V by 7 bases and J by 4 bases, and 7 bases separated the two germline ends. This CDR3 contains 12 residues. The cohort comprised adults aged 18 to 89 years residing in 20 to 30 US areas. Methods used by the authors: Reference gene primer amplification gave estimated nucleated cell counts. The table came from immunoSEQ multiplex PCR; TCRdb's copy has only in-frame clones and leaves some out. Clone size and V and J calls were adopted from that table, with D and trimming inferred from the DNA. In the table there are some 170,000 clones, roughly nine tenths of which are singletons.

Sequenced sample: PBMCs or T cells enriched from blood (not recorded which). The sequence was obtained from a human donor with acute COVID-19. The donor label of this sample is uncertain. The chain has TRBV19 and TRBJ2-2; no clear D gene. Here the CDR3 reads CASTVATGELFF. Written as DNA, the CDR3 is TGTGCCAGTACCGTGGCCACCGGGGAGCTGTTTTTT.